The T cell receptor (beta chain) under discussion was sequenced for a study of blood T cells in healthy people across ages. Study background: Template switching caught about one barcoded beta molecule for each two T cells.

Regarding the study as a whole: Observed TCR beta diversity per million T cells went down as age went up. This fall followed a roughly linear course with age. Diversity was higher, and naive CD4+ cells more numerous, in long-lived donors than in aged donors.

This clonotype was observed a handful of times. Its specificity is unknown. The amount of total RNA extracted per sample was at least 5.5 micrograms. This CDR3 region has 16 residues. The germline V and J ends were trimmed by 2 bases and 2 bases, with 13 bases remaining between them. Germline V gene lookup returns CDR1 LGHNA and CDR2 YSLEER. Primed by a sample-barcoded 5' primer and a J-beta primer mix, a second PCR proceeded for roughly 6 to 12 cycles. TCRdb passed the 5' RACE reads through MiXCR, listing each CDR3 protein once. The sample consists of about 1,800,000 distinct CDR3 sequences, approximately 30% of them appearing once.

The receptor was isolated from a woman aged 25 to 39 in good health. The sample consisted of blood. The rearrangement links TRBV4-3 to TRBJ2-1, with D perhaps TRBD1 (6 bases). The CDR3 DNA reads as TGCGCCAGCAGCCAATTTACAGGGTTCGCCTACAATGAGCAGTTCTTC. This sequence encodes CASSQFTGFAYNEQFF.